These 14 T cell receptor beta chains were sequenced from one sample in a study of T cells in Graves' hyperthyroidism and ophthalmopathy. TCR beta CDR3 regions were amplified from RNA. The TCR CDR3 first-round RT-PCR relied on the HTBI primer set. Using its own MiXCR run on the multiplex PCR reads, TCRdb lists one record per CDR3 protein. The table includes approximately 380,000 distinct CDR3 sequences, 15% to 20% detected once. Sequencing was carried out using blood. These receptors were collected from a woman younger than 30 with Graves' hyperthyroidism.

This clonotype showed up just a few times. This rearrangement joins TRBV19 to TRBJ1-5; tentatively, D is TRBD1 (5 bases). The CDR3 covers 15 residues. Germline CDR1 is LNHDA and CDR2 is SQIVND (reference sequence). With 10 bases removed from V and 0 bases from J, the gap between germline ends came to 16 bases. In nucleotides, the CDR3 is TGTGCCACCAGGGTAGGGGCCGTTAGCAATCAGCCCCAGCATTTT. It translates to CATRVGAVSNQPQHF.

At least ten counts were recorded for this clonotype. The chain links TRBV20-1 to TRBJ1-1; unclear D gene. The CDR3 runs 16 residues. V shed 6 bases and J shed 0 bases, with 20 bases lying between them. Germline CDR1 DFQATT, CDR2 SNEGSKA (reference sequence). The CDR3 here is CSAPTGRKSMNTEAFF. Written as DNA, the CDR3 is TGCAGTGCCCCCACCGGCCGGAAGTCTATGAACACTGAAGCTTTCTTT.

This clonotype was seen many times. The genes are TRBV7-8 and TRBJ1-1; D is unclear. Per germline, CDR1 SGHVS and CDR2 FQNEAQ. V was cut by 0 bases and J by 0 bases, with 5 bases left in between. The CDR3 is 14 residues long. CDR3 DNA sequence: TGTGCCAGCAGCTTAGCGCAGATGAACACTGAAGCTTTCTTT. Translating it yields CASSLAQMNTEAFF.

This clonotype has ten or more counts. J is TRBJ1-1 and V is TRBV11-2; no reliable D call. V was trimmed by 1 base and J by 3 bases, leaving 6 bases between them. CDR3 length equals 13 residues. Germline values: CDR1 SGHAT, CDR2 FQNNGV. CDR3 loop: CASSLGQDTEAFF. CDR3 in DNA: TGTGCCAGCAGCTTAGGCCAGGACACTGAAGCTTTCTTT.

This clonotype was seen a few times. The V call is TRBV30, the J call TRBJ2-3, with 10 bases matching TRBD2. This CDR3 spans 16 amino acids. V lost 2 bases and J lost 0; bases outside the gene matches: 5. Germline V lookup: CDR1 GTSNPN, CDR2 SVGIG (reference sequence). CDR3 residues: CAWSPRTSGSTDTQYF. The CDR3 bases are TGTGCCTGGAGTCCAAGGACTAGCGGAAGCACAGATACGCAGTATTTT.

This clonotype has a count of ten or more. The chain carries TRBV12-3 or TRBV12-4 and TRBJ1-5; 7 bases match TRBD1. CDR3 length equals 15 residues. Germline trimming cut 8 bases from V and 2 bases from J; bases unmatched to any gene: 9. The CDR3 nucleotides read TGTGCCAGCGCAGGGGGGGTGGACGGCAATCAGCCCCAGCATTTT. Protein sequence: CASAGGVDGNQPQHF.

This clonotype was counted at least ten times. The rearrangement uses TRBV5-1 and TRBJ2-6, with unresolved D. V was clipped by 2 bases and J by 2 bases, with 5 bases between them. This CDR3 is built from 14 residues. The germline CDR1 and CDR2 sequences are SGHRS and YFSETQ. CDR3 sequence (DNA): TGCGCCAGCAGCTTACCAGCTGGGGCCAACGTCCTGACTTTC. It encodes CASSLPAGANVLTF. The variable domain in full, completed from reference TRBV5-1 and TRBJ2-6, reads KAGVTQTPRYLIKTRGQQVTLSCSPISGHRSVSWYQQTPGQGLQFLFEYFSETQRNKGNFPGRFSGRQFSNSRSEMNVSTLELGDSALYLCASSLPAGANVLTFGAGSRLTVL.

The table lists this clonotype with many counts. The chain couples TRBV11-2 to TRBJ2-2; weak D call: TRBD1 (5 bases). CDR3 length: 15 amino acids. Deletions cut 5 bases from V and 4 bases from J, with 14 bases between. The germline V gene has CDR1 SGHAT and CDR2 FQNNGV. CDR3 sequence reads: CASSPIGVGTGELFF. CDR3 in DNA: TGTGCCAGCAGCCCGATAGGGGTGGGCACCGGGGAGCTGTTTTTT.

The table lists this clonotype with a few counts. A read error may be the cause here, since a much bigger clone is one base away. V usage is TRBV7-8 and J usage is TRBJ2-5, with D possibly TRBD1 on 6 matching bases. The V gene's germline CDR1 is SGHVS and CDR2 FQNEAQ. CDR3 size: 14 residues. The CDR3 here is CANSPGQYQETQYF. In nucleotides, the CDR3 is TGTGCCAACAGCCCCGGACAGTACCAAGAGACCCAGTACTTC.

This clonotype appeared many times. The chain recombines TRBV2 with TRBJ2-7, with 8 bases aligning to TRBD1. The J segment lost 4 bases and the V segment lost 8 bases, leaving 13 bases of the junction unmatched. There are 15 residues in the CDR3. Germline-derived CDR1 and CDR2 are SNHLY and FYNNEI. The CDR3 sequence: CASLRPDRARYEQYF. The CDR3 DNA sequence: TGTGCCAGCCTGAGGCCGGACAGGGCAAGGTACGAGCAGTACTTC.

This clonotype has more than one count but fewer than ten. The chain combines TRBV28 with TRBJ2-7; the match to TRBD2 covers 10 bases. After removal of 8 bases from V and 1 base from J, the junction contained 5 bases not matched to a gene. From germline, CDR1 is MDHEN and CDR2 SYDVKM. This CDR3 has 14 residues. This CDR3 is CASELAGSSYEQYF. DNA for the CDR3: TGTGCCAGCGAACTAGCGGGAAGTTCCTACGAGCAGTACTTC.

This clonotype occurred many times. The chain is built from TRBV2 and TRBJ2-1; 7 bases match TRBD1. Germline trimming cut 6 bases from V and 8 bases from J; bases unmatched to any gene: 7. The CDR3 sequence is 13 residues long. The V gene's germline CDR1 is SNHLY and CDR2 FYNNEI. The CDR3 DNA reads TGTGCCAGCAGCGAGTACAGGGGAGATGAGCAGTTCTTC. This gives the protein CASSEYRGDEQFF.

The CDR3 DNA reads TGTGCCAGCGATTGGGGCATCCGTACTGAAGCTTTCTTT. Translation: CASDWGIRTEAFF. The chain is built from TRBV2 and TRBJ1-1; TRBD1 is a possible D gene (5 bases). Trimming took off 8 bases at V and 5 bases at J, with 15 bases between the two ends. Germline CDR1 and CDR2: SNHLY and FYNNEI. CDR3 size: 13 residues.

The rearrangement uses TRBV29-1 and TRBJ2-7, with 9 positions matching TRBD1. V trimming: 6 bases; J trimming: 5 bases; junction bases outside the gene matches: 8. Germline-derived CDR1 and CDR2 are SQVTM and ANQGSEA. The CDR3 length is 13 residues. The CDR3 sequence is CSVRDREFNEQYF. The CDR3 nucleotides are TGCAGCGTCCGGGACAGGGAATTCAACGAGCAGTACTTC.